This T cell receptor beta chain was identified in a study of T and B cells in COVID-19 patients. Overall study context: The recovered cohort's median age was roughly 34 years, versus over 60 years in active infection. Study-level results: No sequencing was yet done of CD4+, regulatory or CD8+ subsets, or of SARS-CoV-2-responsive or tetramer+ sorted cells.

TRB was amplified from about 250-500 ng of blood genomic DNA. BIOMED2 TRB-A/B primer pools were used in multiplex TRB PCR. In TCRdb, the multiplex PCR reads were re-called with MiXCR into one record per CDR3 protein. This sample has 5,400 or so distinct CDR3 sequences; 25% to 30% occur once, and the top ten carry about 32%. The CDR3 length equals 8 residues, ends included. CDR1 is SQVTM and CDR2 is ANQGSEA in the germline V gene. Details on this clonotype: Its antigen remains unidentified. This CDR3 is missing its conserved last phenylalanine or tryptophan, likely due to a read error. No DNA is shown, since the ends of the CDR3 on it are uncertain; the CDR3 is the one TCRdb lists.

Specimen: blood. The receptor comes from a human donor with active COVID-19. The genes are TRBV29-1 and TRBJ2-7; the table's D call, TRBD1, was not checked against the DNA. The CDR3 protein is CSVEGQDG.